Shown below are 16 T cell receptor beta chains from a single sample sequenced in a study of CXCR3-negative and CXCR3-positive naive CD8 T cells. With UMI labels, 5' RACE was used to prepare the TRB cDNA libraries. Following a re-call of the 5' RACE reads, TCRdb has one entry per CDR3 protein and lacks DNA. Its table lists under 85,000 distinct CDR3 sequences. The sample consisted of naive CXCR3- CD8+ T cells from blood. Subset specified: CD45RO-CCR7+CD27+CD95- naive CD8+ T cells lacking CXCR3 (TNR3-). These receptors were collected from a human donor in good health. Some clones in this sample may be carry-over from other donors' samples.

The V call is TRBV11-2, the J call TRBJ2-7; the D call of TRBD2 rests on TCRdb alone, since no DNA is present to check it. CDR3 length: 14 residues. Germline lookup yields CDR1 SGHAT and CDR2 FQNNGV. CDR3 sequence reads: CASSGGIPSYEQYF.

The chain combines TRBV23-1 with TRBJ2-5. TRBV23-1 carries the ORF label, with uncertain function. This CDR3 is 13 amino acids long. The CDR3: CASSQSAQETQYF.

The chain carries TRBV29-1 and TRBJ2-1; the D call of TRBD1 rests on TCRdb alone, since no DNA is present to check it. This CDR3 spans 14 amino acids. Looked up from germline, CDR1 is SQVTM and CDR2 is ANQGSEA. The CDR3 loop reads CSVTPGTRYNEQFF.

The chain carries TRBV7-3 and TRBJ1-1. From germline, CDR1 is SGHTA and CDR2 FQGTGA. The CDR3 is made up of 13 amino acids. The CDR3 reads CASSLRTDTEAFF. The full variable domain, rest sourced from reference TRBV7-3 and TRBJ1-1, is GAGVSQTPSNKVTEKGKYVELRCDPISGHTALYWYRQSLGQGPEFLIYFQGTGAADDSGLPNDRFFAVRPEGSVSTLKIQRTERGDSAVYLCASSLRTDTEAFFGQGTRLTVV.

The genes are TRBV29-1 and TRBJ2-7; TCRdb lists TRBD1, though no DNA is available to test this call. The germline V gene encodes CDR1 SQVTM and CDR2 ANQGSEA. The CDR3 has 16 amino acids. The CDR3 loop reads CSVERAWGESSYEQYF.

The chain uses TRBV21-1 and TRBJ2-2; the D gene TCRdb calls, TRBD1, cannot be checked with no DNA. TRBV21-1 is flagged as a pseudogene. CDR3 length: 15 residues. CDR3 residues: CASSREDRGAGELFF.

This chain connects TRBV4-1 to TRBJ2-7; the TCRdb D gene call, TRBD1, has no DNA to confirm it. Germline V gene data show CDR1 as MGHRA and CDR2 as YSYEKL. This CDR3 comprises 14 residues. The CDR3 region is CASSQGDKSYEQYF.

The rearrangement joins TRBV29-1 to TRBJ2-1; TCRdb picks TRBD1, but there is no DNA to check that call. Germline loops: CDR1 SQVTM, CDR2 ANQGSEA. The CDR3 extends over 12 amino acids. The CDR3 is CSDLGQGDEQFF.

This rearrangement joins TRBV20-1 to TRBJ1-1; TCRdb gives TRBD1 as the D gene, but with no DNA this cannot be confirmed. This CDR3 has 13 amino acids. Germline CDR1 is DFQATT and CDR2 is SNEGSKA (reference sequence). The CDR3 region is CSARRQGGTEAFF.

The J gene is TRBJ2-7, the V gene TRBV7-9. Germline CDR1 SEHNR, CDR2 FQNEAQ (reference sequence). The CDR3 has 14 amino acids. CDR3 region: CASSLATASYEQYF.

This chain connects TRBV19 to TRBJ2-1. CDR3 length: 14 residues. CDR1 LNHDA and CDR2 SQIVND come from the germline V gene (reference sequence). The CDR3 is CASSWVSSYNEQFF. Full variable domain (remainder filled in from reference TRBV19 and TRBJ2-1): DGGITQSPKYLFRKEGQNVTLSCEQNLNHDAMYWYRQDPGQGLRLIYYSQIVNDFQKGDIAEGYSVSREKKESFPLTVTSAQKNPTAFYLCASSWVSSYNEQFFGPGTRLTVL.

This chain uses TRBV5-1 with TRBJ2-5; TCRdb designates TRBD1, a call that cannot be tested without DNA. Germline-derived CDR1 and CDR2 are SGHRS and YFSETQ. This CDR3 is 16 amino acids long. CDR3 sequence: CASSLERTPLGETQYF.

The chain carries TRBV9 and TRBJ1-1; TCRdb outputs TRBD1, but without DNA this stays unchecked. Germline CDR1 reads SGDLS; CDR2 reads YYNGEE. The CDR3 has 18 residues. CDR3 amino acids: CASSSSPGTGSVNTEAFF.

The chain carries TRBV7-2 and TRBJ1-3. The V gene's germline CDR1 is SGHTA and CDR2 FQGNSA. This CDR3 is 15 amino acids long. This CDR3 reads CASSLGVSSGNTIYF.

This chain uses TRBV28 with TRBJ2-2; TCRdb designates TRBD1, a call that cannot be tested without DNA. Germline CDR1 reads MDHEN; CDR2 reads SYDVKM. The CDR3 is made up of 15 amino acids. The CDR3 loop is CASSFAGGNTGELFF.

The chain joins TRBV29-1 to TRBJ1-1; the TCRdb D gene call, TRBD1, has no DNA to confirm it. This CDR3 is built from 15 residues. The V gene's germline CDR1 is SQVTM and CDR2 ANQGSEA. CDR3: CSVEWAEQENTEAFF.